This TCR beta chain was captured by sequencing in a study of blood T cell repertoires in COVID-19. This CDR3 has 15 amino acids. Germline lookup yields CDR1 MNHEY and CDR2 SVGEGT. The V and J ends lost 2 bases and 3 bases respectively, with 12 bases between them. Per the original methods: Reference gene primers were amplified, and this amplification served to estimate nucleated cell counts. TCRdb's copy holds only in-frame clones and misses some; the assay was immunoSEQ multiplex PCR. For V, J and clone size, that table is used; D and trimming come from the DNA. The sample lists 200,000 to 250,000 clones, roughly four fifths occurring once.

Sequenced sample: peripheral blood. The chain couples TRBV6-2 or TRBV6-3 to TRBJ2-3; TRBD2 is a possible D gene (6 bases). The source of this sequence is a woman aged 80 or over with acute or convalescent COVID-19. CDR3 protein: CASSYDAGLTDTQYF. The CDR3 region has the DNA TGTGCCAGCAGTTACGACGCGGGACTTACAGATACGCAGTATTTT.